The clone carrying this TCR beta chain has a handful of counts. Antigen: not known. These data come from a study of beta chain features in type 1 diabetes. For the study at large: The study found patients and healthy donors alike in age, gender and cell yields.

The CDR3 has 15 amino acids. Germline CDR1 KGHSH, CDR2 LQKENI. Trimming at V came to 3 bases and at J to 0 bases, leaving 4 bases not matched to a gene. TCRB transcripts that were expressed got sequenced, as all of the isolated RNA had been reverse transcribed. Samples of naive, central memory and regulatory T cells yielded a mean of about 3.6 million reads. Produced via immunoSEQ multiplex PCR; TCRdb's table is partial and in-frame only. The sample lists around 280,000 clones; approximately 16% were seen once. General study results and limits: Moderate but significant shortening of TCRB CDR3s was recorded in all four CD4+ subsets from Type 1 diabetes patients. A closer apparent resemblance between naive, central memory and Treg TCRB repertoires was seen in patients than in healthy donors. More deletions and fewer insertions at VDJ junctions were seen in type 1 diabetes patients.

Specimen: naive CD4+ T cells from blood. This chain uses TRBV18 with TRBJ2-7, with 8 nucleotides matching TRBD1. The receptor was derived from a man aged 18 to 30 with type 1 diabetes. CDR3 in amino acids: CASSPRTGLSYEQYF. As DNA, the CDR3 is TGTGCCAGCTCACCCCGGACAGGGCTCTCCTACGAGCAGTACTTC.